The clone carrying this T cell receptor (beta chain) was seen only a few times. Sequenced by immunoSEQ multiplex PCR; TCRdb stores in-frame clones only, minus some. The profile shows some 100,000 clones, roughly 89% of them singletons. The sample belongs to a study of blood T cell repertoires in COVID-19. The CDR3 consists of 13 residues. V lost 6 bases, J lost 2 bases, and 10 bases lay in between. From germline, CDR1 is MNHEY and CDR2 SMNVEV (reference sequence). The V gene is TRBV27, the J gene TRBJ1-1, with no clear D. This receptor was obtained from a human donor with acute or convalescent COVID-19. The donor label of this sample is uncertain. Sequencing was carried out using peripheral blood. The CDR3 loop is CASRYQVNTEAFF. CDR3 in DNA: TGTGCCAGCAGATATCAGGTCAACACTGAAGCTTTCTTT.